Each of the 26 T cell receptor beta chains below was sequenced from the same sample in a study of T cells in Graves' hyperthyroidism and ophthalmopathy. TCR beta CDR3 regions were amplified from RNA. When the TCR CDR3 underwent first-round RT-PCR, the HTBI primer set was used. TCRdb re-derived calls from the multiplex PCR reads in MiXCR, one entry per CDR3 protein. Here the sample spans around 520,000 distinct CDR3 sequences, around 22% being singletons. The specimen was blood. These receptor sequences come from a woman aged 25 to 39 with Graves' ophthalmopathy.

The table lists this clonotype with a few counts. The chain has TRBV6-1 and TRBJ2-7, with D possibly called TRBD1 or TRBD2 (6 bases each). Trimming took off 6 bases at V and 3 bases at J, with 15 bases between the two ends. The CDR3 covers 14 residues. Germline CDR1 is MNHNS and CDR2 is SASEGT. CDR3 DNA: TGTGCCAGCAGGAGCCTCAGGGGAGGCTACGAGCAGTACTTC. This codes for CASRSLRGGYEQYF.

This clonotype was recorded at least ten times. The V call is TRBV11-1, the J call TRBJ2-5; D is undetermined. The germline V and J ends were trimmed by 2 bases and 7 bases, with 26 bases remaining between them. The length of the CDR3 is 18 residues. Germline V gene data show CDR1 as SGHAT and CDR2 as FQDESV (reference sequence). The CDR3 region is CASSLFFDQPEKMWTQYF. The DNA of the CDR3 is TGTGCCAGCAGCTTATTCTTTGACCAGCCGGAGAAAATGTGGACCCAGTACTTC.

Ten or more counts support this clonotype. The chain links TRBV14 to TRBJ2-7; 7 nucleotides line up with TRBD1. The V gene end was trimmed by 3 bases and the J gene end by 6 bases; junction bases not matched to a gene: 11. CDR1 SGHDN and CDR2 FVKESK come from the germline V gene. The CDR3 spans 15 residues. This CDR3 reads CASSHPDRTGREQYF. Written as DNA, the CDR3 is TGTGCCAGCAGCCACCCAGATAGGACAGGCCGCGAGCAGTACTTC.

This clonotype was counted ten times or more. J is TRBJ1-2 and V is TRBV20-1; a possible D gene is TRBD1 (6 bases). CDR3 size: 14 residues. Trimming left V 6 bases short and J 4 bases short, with 18 bases between. Germline lookup yields CDR1 DFQATT and CDR2 SNEGSKA (reference sequence). CDR3 bases: TGCAGTGCCGCGCCCGGGACACAAGGCTATGGCTACACCTTC. Protein product: CSAAPGTQGYGYTF.

Only a few counts were recorded for this clonotype. The V call is TRBV19, the J call TRBJ1-2; TRBD1 might be the D (6 bases). CDR1 and CDR2 from the germline V gene are LNHDA and SQIVND (reference sequence). This CDR3 has 14 residues. V was cut by 4 bases and J by 5 bases, with 14 bases left in between. CDR3 sequence (DNA): TGTGCCAGTAGTAGGGGACAAGTTGGGTATGGCTACACCTTC. This translates into CASSRGQVGYGYTF.

This clonotype was seen ten or more times. This rearrangement joins TRBV15 to TRBJ1-5; tentative D call: TRBD1 (5 bases). Trimming removed 1 base at V and 0 bases at J, with 10 bases between. Germline CDR1 and CDR2: LNHNV and YYDKDF (reference sequence). The CDR3 is 16 amino acids. CDR3 protein: CATSRADSYSNQPQHF. Written as DNA, the CDR3 is TGTGCCACCAGCAGAGCCGACAGCTATAGCAATCAGCCCCAGCATTTT.

The chain combines TRBV6-2 or TRBV6-3 with TRBJ1-5; 8 bases are shared with TRBD1. This CDR3 has 18 residues. Germline CDR1 MNHEY, CDR2 SVGEGT. V gave up 2 bases and J gave up 6 bases; unmatched junction bases: 15. In nucleotides, the CDR3 is TGTGCCAGCAGTTACCCAAAAACAGGGGGATCCTCAAGTCAGCCCCAGCATTTT. This encodes CASSYPKTGGSSSQPQHF.

The chain combines TRBV13 with TRBJ2-5; 12 bases map to TRBD2. Germline V lookup: CDR1 PRHDT, CDR2 FYEKMQ (reference sequence). The CDR3 covers 15 residues. Losses at the gene ends were 5 bases for V and 5 bases for J; bases not matched to a gene: 6. The CDR3 region has the DNA TGTGCCAGCAGCCCGCGACTAGCGGGGGTGGAGACCCAGTACTTC. Amino acids: CASSPRLAGVETQYF.

This clonotype appeared many times. J is TRBJ1-4 and V is TRBV7-2; D ambiguous. Deletions cut 4 bases from V and 0 bases from J, with 6 bases between. This CDR3 spans 14 amino acids. CDR1 is SGHTA, CDR2 FQGNSA, per germline. CDR3 amino acids: CASSSEATNEKLFF. The CDR3 DNA reads as TGTGCCAGCAGCTCAGAAGCAACTAATGAAAAACTGTTTTTT. Full variable domain (missing parts from reference TRBV7-2 and TRBJ1-4): GAGVSQSPSNKVTEKGKDVELRCDPISGHTALYWYRQSLGQGLEFLIYFQGNSAPDKSGLPSDRFSAERTGGSVSTLTIQRTQQEDSAVYLCASSSEATNEKLFFGSGTQLSVL.

The gene calls are TRBV28 and TRBJ1-1; unclear D gene. The germline gives CDR1 MDHEN, CDR2 SYDVKM. Trimming removed 6 bases from V and 4 bases from J, with 9 bases in between. This CDR3 spans 12 amino acids. CDR3 sequence: CASRPFTTEAFF. CDR3 in DNA: TGTGCCAGCAGGCCATTTACCACTGAAGCTTTCTTT.

This clonotype was seen at least ten times. The V and J genes are TRBV4-3 and TRBJ1-2; a possible D gene is TRBD1 (6 bases). CDR1 is LGHNA, CDR2 YSLEER, per germline. The germline V and J ends were trimmed by 0 bases and 4 bases, with 9 bases remaining between them. The CDR3 spans 14 residues. The CDR3 DNA reads TGCGCCAGCAGCCAAGACGGACAGTCCTATGGCTACACCTTC. Translated: CASSQDGQSYGYTF.

The chain combines TRBV19 with TRBJ1-5; no firm D call. Trimming removed 3 bases at V and 2 bases at J, with 14 bases between. Germline values: CDR1 LNHDA, CDR2 SQIVND (reference sequence). This CDR3 region has 16 residues. Written as DNA, the CDR3 is TGTGCCAGTAGTATTGTCTCGGGGATTGGCAATCAGCCCCAGCATTTT. This translates into CASSIVSGIGNQPQHF.

V usage is TRBV20-1 and J usage is TRBJ1-5; 7 bases are shared with TRBD1. Germline loops: CDR1 DFQATT, CDR2 SNEGSKA (reference sequence). The V and J ends lost 1 base and 4 bases, in that order; junction bases with no gene match: 4. This CDR3 has 14 residues. In nucleotides, the CDR3 is TGCAGTGCTAGAGGAGGGGGCGCGAATCAGCCCCAGCATTTT. As protein: CSARGGGANQPQHF.

In this sample, this clonotype turned up many times. This chain connects TRBV2 to TRBJ2-7; the D is unclear. The CDR3 covers 16 residues. Germline CDR1 is SNHLY and CDR2 is FYNNEI. V lost 2 bases, J lost 2 bases, and 16 bases lay in between. The CDR3 region is CASSEFGLFGTYEQYF. CDR3 bases: TGTGCCAGCAGTGAATTTGGGTTGTTTGGGACCTACGAGCAGTACTTC.

The V call is TRBV4-1, the J call TRBJ2-5; D could derive from TRBD1 or TRBD2 (5 bases each). V lost 0 bases to trimming and J lost 1 base, with 18 bases between them. Per germline, CDR1 MGHRA and CDR2 YSYEKL. This CDR3 comprises 18 residues. The CDR3 spells CASSQEVGGGVLQETQYF. The CDR3 region has the DNA TGCGCCAGCAGCCAAGAAGTTGGTGGGGGAGTCCTCCAAGAGACCCAGTACTTC.

This clonotype was counted many times. The chain employs TRBV6-5 and TRBJ1-5; D is ambiguous. The germline V gene has CDR1 MNHEY and CDR2 SVGAGI. The CDR3 runs 13 residues. V lost 8 bases to trimming and J lost 0 bases, with 8 bases between them. The CDR3 here is CASQRDSNQPQHF. CDR3 nucleotides: TGTGCCAGCCAGCGAGATAGCAATCAGCCCCAGCATTTT.

This clonotype turned up a few times. V usage is TRBV6-2 or TRBV6-3 and J usage is TRBJ1-5; D gene ambiguous. Trimming removed 1 base from V and 4 bases from J, with 8 bases in between. Germline V lookup: CDR1 MNHEY, CDR2 SVGEGT. This CDR3 contains 14 residues. CDR3 bases: TGTGCCAGCAGTTACTGGGGAGGAAATCAGCCCCAGCATTTT. Its protein is CASSYWGGNQPQHF.

This clonotype was observed a handful of times. V and J are TRBV19 and TRBJ2-7, with D unclear. Germline V gene lookup returns CDR1 LNHDA and CDR2 SQIVND (reference sequence). V lost 4 bases and J 3 bases, leaving 10 bases between the germline ends. This CDR3 contains 13 residues. Written as DNA, the CDR3 is TGTGCCAGTAGTAAGAGGAGAGACTACGAGCAGTACTTC. Protein sequence: CASSKRRDYEQYF.

Ten or more counts support this clonotype. The chain uses TRBV25-1 and TRBJ1-2; 9 bases are shared with TRBD1. Trimming took 5 bases from V and 6 from J; bases not matched to a gene: 10. Germline-derived CDR1 and CDR2 are MGHDK and SYGVNS. This CDR3 contains 15 residues. DNA for the CDR3: TGTGCCAGCAGTCCCCGGGACAGGGACTTCCATGGCTACACCTTC. This codes for CASSPRDRDFHGYTF.

The J gene is TRBJ2-7, the V gene TRBV20-1; 7 bases are shared with TRBD2. The germline V gene encodes CDR1 DFQATT and CDR2 SNEGSKA (reference sequence). J gave up 2 bases and V 0 bases, and 7 bases lay outside the gene matches. The CDR3 is made up of 15 amino acids. The chain's CDR3 is CSARDWPSGAYEQYF. CDR3 DNA: TGCAGTGCTAGAGATTGGCCTAGCGGTGCCTACGAGCAGTACTTC.

This clonotype was seen repeatedly, ten times or more. This chain uses TRBV30 with TRBJ2-2, with unresolved D. Germline CDR1 GTSNPN, CDR2 SVGIG (reference sequence). V lost 3 bases and J lost 1, with 9 bases in between. The CDR3 has 14 residues. The CDR3 here is CAWRQDGNTGELFF. The CDR3 nucleotides are TGTGCCTGGAGGCAAGACGGGAACACCGGGGAGCTGTTTTTT.

Remarks on this clonotype: Relative to the germline gene, one junction end is altered; a read error may explain this. V is TRBV28 and J is TRBJ1-5; 7 positions match TRBD1. The CDR3 has 14 residues. Germline values: CDR1 MDHEN, CDR2 SYDVKM. The CDR3, as DNA: TGTGCCTGCAGTTTAAGCAGGGGGTGGCAGCCCCAGCATTTT. It yields the protein CACSLSRGWQPQHF.

This clonotype was detected many times. The chain employs TRBV12-3 or TRBV12-4 and TRBJ1-2, with TRBD1 identical over 8 bases. The V gene end was trimmed by 6 bases and the J gene end by 4 bases; junction bases not matched to a gene: 7. The CDR3 extends over 14 amino acids. CDR3 sequence reads: CASSLQGAGYGYTF. As DNA, the CDR3 is TGTGCCAGCAGCCTTCAGGGGGCAGGCTATGGCTACACCTTC.

At least ten counts were recorded for this clonotype. V usage is TRBV27 and J usage is TRBJ2-7; D is unclear. The length of the CDR3 is 13 residues. V lost 4 bases to trimming and J lost 3 bases, with 10 bases between them. Germline V gene lookup returns CDR1 MNHEY and CDR2 SMNVEV (reference sequence). CDR3 region: CASSSPQLYEQYF. The CDR3 bases are TGTGCCAGCAGTTCCCCGCAGCTCTACGAGCAGTACTTC.

This chain uses TRBV3-1 with TRBJ1-5, with unresolved D. This CDR3 has 12 amino acids. Trimming removed 2 bases at V and 7 bases at J, with 6 bases between. In germline, CDR1 is LGHDT, CDR2 YNNKEL (reference sequence). This chain's CDR3 is CASSQWVQPQHF. CDR3 DNA sequence: TGTGCCAGCAGCCAATGGGTGCAGCCCCAGCATTTT.

This clonotype was seen a handful of times. The chain is built from TRBV7-8 and TRBJ2-5; 12 bases line up with TRBD2. After removal of 5 bases from V and 4 bases from J, the junction contained 8 bases not matched to a gene. Germline V gene data show CDR1 as SGHVS and CDR2 as FQNEAQ. CDR3 length equals 16 residues. CDR3 sequence: CASSAGLAGIVETQYF. CDR3 DNA sequence: TGTGCCAGCAGCGCCGGACTAGCGGGGATCGTAGAGACCCAGTACTTC.